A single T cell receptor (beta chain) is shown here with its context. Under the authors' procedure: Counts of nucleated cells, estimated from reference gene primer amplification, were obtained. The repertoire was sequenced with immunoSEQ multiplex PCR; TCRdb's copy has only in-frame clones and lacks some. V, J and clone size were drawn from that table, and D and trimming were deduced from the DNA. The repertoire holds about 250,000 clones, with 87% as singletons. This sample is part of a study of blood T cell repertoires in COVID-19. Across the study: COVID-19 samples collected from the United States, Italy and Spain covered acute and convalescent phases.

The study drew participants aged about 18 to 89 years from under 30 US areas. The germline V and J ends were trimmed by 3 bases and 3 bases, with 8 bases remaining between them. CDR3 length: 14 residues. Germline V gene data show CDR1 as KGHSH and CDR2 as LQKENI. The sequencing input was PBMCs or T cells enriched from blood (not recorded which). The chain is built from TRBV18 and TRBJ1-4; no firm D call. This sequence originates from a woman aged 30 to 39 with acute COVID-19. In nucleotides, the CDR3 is TGTGCCAGCTCACCGGGCCCGTCTAATGAAAAACTGTTTTTT. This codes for CASSPGPSNEKLFF.